This T cell receptor (beta chain) was found in a study of control samples from healthy donors and cancer patients. Assay used: immunoSEQ multiplex PCR; TCRdb lists only in-frame clones, some missing. The table records about 70,000 clones, roughly 84% of them present only once. The CDR3 extends over 15 amino acids. The V and J ends lost 0 bases and 2 bases respectively, with 10 bases between them. CDR1 is SGDLS and CDR2 is YYNGEE in the germline V gene. Source material: PBMCs. The chain combines TRBV9 with TRBJ2-3; D not certain. This receptor was identified in a woman aged 45-65 years with lung cancer. Written as DNA, the CDR3 is TGTGCCAGCAGCGTAGGGCGCATCCCCACAGATACGCAGTATTTT. This gives the protein CASSVGRIPTDTQYF. The variable domain in full, completed from reference TRBV9 and TRBJ2-3, reads DSGVTQTPKHLITATGQRVTLRCSPRSGDLSVYWYQQSLDQGLQFLIQYYNGEERAKGNILERFSAQQFPDLHSELNLSSLELGDSALYFCASSVGRIPTDTQYFGPGTRLTVL.